This T cell receptor (beta chain) was observed in a study of metastatic and nonmetastatic thyroid tumors. Whole-study context: Repertoires were compared across blood and tumor or nodule tissue from malignant and benign thyroid patients. Points from the study as a whole: Significantly higher TCR beta diversity was reportedly seen in malignant thyroid tumors than benign nodules, in blood and tumor.

Ten or more counts support this clone. The antigen is not known. The authors' processing: A classifier of distant metastasis in papillary thyroid cancer was built from CDR3 differences (across clinicopathological groups). From the PCR reads, TCRdb re-called clones with MiXCR. TCRdb's processing, not the study's, gives the V and J calls here. Here the sample spans several thousand clones, roughly 3.5% being singletons. There were no patients who had received any treatment before thyroid surgery. Between the trimmed V and J ends, which lost 4 bases and 3 bases, there was a span of 14 bases. The CDR3 length is 15 residues. Per the germline V gene, CDR1 is SGHNT and CDR2 is YYREEE (reference sequence).

The sequence was collected from a female donor with papillary thyroid cancer or a benign thyroid nodule (not recorded which). Some clones in this sample may be carry-over from other donors' samples. The V call is TRBV5-4, the J call TRBJ2-1, with D possibly TRBD2 on 6 matching bases. Sequenced: tumor tissue. The CDR3 region is CASSPGGEVYNEQFF. CDR3 nucleotides: TGTGCCAGCAGCCCCGGAGGGGAGGTCTACAATGAGCAGTTCTTC.